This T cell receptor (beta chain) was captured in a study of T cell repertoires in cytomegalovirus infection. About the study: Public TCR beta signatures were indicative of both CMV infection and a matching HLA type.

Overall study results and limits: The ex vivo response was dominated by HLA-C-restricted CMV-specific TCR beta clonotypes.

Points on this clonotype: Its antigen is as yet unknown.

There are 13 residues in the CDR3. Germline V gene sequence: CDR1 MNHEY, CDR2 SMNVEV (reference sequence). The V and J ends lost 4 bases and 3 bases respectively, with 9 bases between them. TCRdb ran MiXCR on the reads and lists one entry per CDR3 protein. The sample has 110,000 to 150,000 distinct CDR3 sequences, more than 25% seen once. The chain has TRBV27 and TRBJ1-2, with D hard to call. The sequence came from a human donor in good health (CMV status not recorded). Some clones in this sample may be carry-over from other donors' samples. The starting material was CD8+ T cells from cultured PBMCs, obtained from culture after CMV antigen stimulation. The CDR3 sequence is CASSSTEHYGYTF. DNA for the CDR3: TGTGCCAGCAGTTCAACAGAGCACTATGGCTACACCTTC.